Each of the 31 T cell receptor beta chains below was sequenced from the same sample in a study of type 1 regulatory T cells. Study-wide results and caveats: Compared with non-type 1 regulatory T cells, type 1 regulatory T cells showed a more restricted TCR repertoire.

Their recognized antigens are unknown. MiXCR, run by TCRdb on the reads, gives a single entry per CDR3 protein. The sample lists some 71,000 distinct CDR3 sequences, about 20% seen once, with roughly 8% in the top ten. Source material: cultured type 1 regulatory T (Tr1) cells, either the whole culture or a sorted fraction (not recorded which). All receptors derive from a human donor in good health.

The table lists this clonotype with a few counts. In nucleotides, the CDR3 is TGTGCCAGCACACCCAATCGGGGGCAGCCCCAGCATTTT. It codes for CASTPNRGQPQHF. This chain connects TRBV6-5 to TRBJ1-5; tentative D call: TRBD1 (5 bases). The germline V gene has CDR1 MNHEY and CDR2 SVGAGI. V was shortened by 7 bases and J by 7 bases, with 14 bases between the two germline ends. The CDR3 loop spans 13 amino acids.

This clonotype has just a few counts. This chain links TRBV2 with TRBJ1-1; D gene ambiguous. CDR1 is SNHLY and CDR2 is FYNNEI in the germline V gene. The CDR3 spans 13 residues. Trimming pared 3 bases from V and 10 bases from J, leaving 15 bases between. The CDR3 DNA follows: TGTGCCAGCAGTGATAGGGCAGGAGCTATAGCTTTCTTT. Translation: CASSDRAGAIAFF. Supplemented by reference TRBV2 and TRBJ1-1, the full variable domain reads EPEVTQTPSHQVTQMGQEVILRCVPISNHLYFYWYRQILGQKVEFLVSFYNNEISEKSEIFDDQFSVERPDGSNFTLKIRSTKLEDSAMYFCASSDRAGAIAFFGQGTRLTVV.

Many counts were recorded for this clonotype. The chain recombines TRBV20-1 with TRBJ2-5, with TRBD2 identical over 7 bases. The CDR3 totals 15 residues. The ends lost 0 bases at V and 7 bases at J; junction bases unmatched: 11. Looked up from germline, CDR1 is DFQATT and CDR2 is SNEGSKA (reference sequence). CDR3: CSARDPSGLPGTQYF. In DNA, the CDR3 is TGCAGTGCTAGAGATCCTAGCGGCCTACCGGGGACCCAGTACTTC.

CDR3 nucleotides: TGTGCCAGCAGCGTAGGCAGCGACAGGTCCTACGAGCAGTACTTC. Its protein is CASSVGSDRSYEQYF. The rearrangement joins TRBV9 to TRBJ2-7; tentative D call: TRBD1 (6 bases). The CDR3 spans 15 residues. Trimming stripped 0 bases from V and 1 base from J, with 11 bases between. Germline loops: CDR1 SGDLS, CDR2 YYNGEE.

This clonotype was recorded a few times. This chain uses TRBV7-9 with TRBJ1-4; D unresolved. CDR1 SEHNR and CDR2 FQNEAQ come from the germline V gene (reference sequence). Trimming shortened V by 6 bases and J by 8 bases, and 16 bases separated the two germline ends. The CDR3 totals 14 residues. CDR3: CASSHSGGLEKLFF. The DNA of the CDR3 is TGTGCCAGCAGTCATTCAGGCGGCCTGGAAAAACTGTTTTTT.

This clonotype was seen a handful of times. The chain links TRBV7-2 to TRBJ2-1; no firm D call. Per germline, CDR1 SGHTA and CDR2 FQGNSA. The CDR3 contains 14 residues. V gave up 5 bases and J gave up 0 bases, with 8 bases separating them. CDR3 nucleotide sequence: TGTGCCAGCAGCGGTTCAAACTCCTACAATGAGCAGTTCTTC. Amino acids: CASSGSNSYNEQFF.

This clonotype showed up many times. V gene TRBV24-1 combines with J gene TRBJ1-2; a weak D match, TRBD1 (5 bases). CDR3 length equals 13 residues. Trimming shortened V by 3 bases and J by 5 bases, and 9 bases separated the two germline ends. Per the germline V gene, CDR1 is KGHDR and CDR2 is SFDVKD. The CDR3 loop reads CATSDRRQYGYTF. The CDR3 DNA reads as TGTGCCACCAGTGATCGTCGACAGTATGGCTACACCTTC.

The CDR3 DNA is TGTGCCAGCAGTGCGACAGGGAGGCAAGCCAAAAACATTCAGTACTTC. It is translated as CASSATGRQAKNIQYF. The V and J genes are TRBV2 and TRBJ2-4, with D perhaps matching TRBD1 (7 bases). This CDR3 comprises 16 residues. V dropped 4 bases and J dropped 0 bases, with 13 bases sitting between them. Per the germline V gene, CDR1 is SNHLY and CDR2 is FYNNEI.

The chain uses TRBV28 and TRBJ2-3; maybe TRBD2 (5 bases). The V gene's germline CDR1 is MDHEN and CDR2 SYDVKM. V gave up 5 bases and J gave up 3 bases, with 12 bases separating them. The CDR3 has 14 amino acids. CDR3: CASSREQVTDTQYF. In DNA, the CDR3 is TGTGCCAGCAGTAGGGAGCAAGTTACAGATACGCAGTATTTT.

The V and J genes are TRBV20-1 and TRBJ1-1, with 7 bases identical to TRBD1. Germline V gene data show CDR1 as DFQATT and CDR2 as SNEGSKA (reference sequence). V was clipped by 6 bases and J by 5 bases; unmatched bases: 9. There are 13 residues in the CDR3. The CDR3 here is CSAHRQGKTEAFF. The DNA of the CDR3 is TGCAGTGCCCATAGACAGGGTAAGACTGAAGCTTTCTTT.

In its sample, this clonotype was seen a few times. This rearrangement joins TRBV12-3 or TRBV12-4 to TRBJ2-5; D ambiguous. The CDR3 length is 12 residues. V was shortened by 6 bases and J by 5 bases, with 10 bases between the two germline ends. CDR3 loop: CASSSTRETQYF. CDR3 sequence (DNA): TGTGCCAGCAGCTCCACGAGGGAGACCCAGTACTTC.

This clonotype has more than one count but fewer than ten. This chain connects TRBV12-3 or TRBV12-4 to TRBJ2-5; TRBD1 agrees at 8 bases. The CDR3 is 18 residues long. The junction had 20 bases not matched to a gene; V was cut back by 5 bases and J by 6 bases. In DNA form, the CDR3 reads TGTGCCAGCAGTCTTTGGACAGGGAGCGGTGCCATCGGAAAGACCCAGTACTTC. Residues: CASSLWTGSGAIGKTQYF.

To note about this clonotype: It may be a read error: a sequence one base away is much more abundant. The chain joins TRBV28 to TRBJ1-1; unclear D gene. The germline V gene has CDR1 MDHEN and CDR2 SYDVKM. V was cut by 4 bases and J by 1 base, with 7 bases left in between. This CDR3 has 13 amino acids. The CDR3 sequence is CASSSRANTEAFF. The CDR3 region has the DNA TGTGCCAGCAGTTCACGGGCGAACACTGAAGCTTTCTTT.

The CDR3 sequence is CAIRTNQDRERGTEAFF. For the CDR3, the DNA is TGTGCCATCAGAACCAACCAAGACAGGGAACGAGGTACTGAAGCTTTCTTT. The chain is built from TRBV10-3 and TRBJ1-1, with 7 nucleotides matching TRBD1. The CDR3 sequence is 17 residues long. Losses at the gene ends were 6 bases for V and 5 bases for J; bases not matched to a gene: 18. The V gene's germline CDR1 is ENHRY and CDR2 SYGVKD.

This clonotype has more than one count but fewer than ten. DNA of the CDR3: TGCGCCAGCTACATCTCCTACAATGAGCAGTTCTTC. Translating it yields CASYISYNEQFF. V is TRBV5-1 and J is TRBJ2-1; D unclear. This CDR3 spans 12 amino acids. Looked up from germline, CDR1 is SGHRS and CDR2 is YFSETQ. V lost 7 bases to trimming and J lost 0 bases, with 5 bases between them.

The rearrangement joins TRBV5-1 to TRBJ2-5; TRBD2 might be the D (6 bases). Trimming took off 2 bases at V and 5 bases at J, with 16 bases between the two ends. Germline V gives CDR1 SGHRS, CDR2 YFSETQ. The CDR3 consists of 15 residues. Here the CDR3 reads CASSLGAGMMETQYF. For the CDR3, the DNA is TGCGCCAGCAGCTTAGGGGCGGGAATGATGGAGACCCAGTACTTC.

The CDR3 bases are TGTGCCAGCAGCTTGAAAAGGGAAATGCAGCCCCAGCATTTT. Encoded protein: CASSLKREMQPQHF. The rearrangement uses TRBV5-5 and TRBJ1-5; D is unresolved. The V end lost 1 base, the J end lost 7 bases, and 12 bases lay between the germline ends. Per germline, CDR1 SGHKS and CDR2 YYEKEE (reference sequence). CDR3 length: 14 amino acids.

V is TRBV9 and J is TRBJ2-2, with D maybe TRBD2 (6 bases). Germline CDR1 and CDR2: SGDLS and YYNGEE. Deletions cut 0 bases from V and 3 bases from J, with 12 bases between. The length of the CDR3 is 16 residues. CDR3 amino acids: CASSVAPAGYTGELFF. The DNA of the CDR3 is TGTGCCAGCAGCGTAGCCCCGGCGGGGTACACCGGGGAGCTGTTTTTT.

The V and J genes are TRBV12-3 or TRBV12-4 and TRBJ1-1; D uncertain. The V end lost 8 bases, the J end lost 1 base, and 11 bases lay between the germline ends. The CDR3 has 13 residues. CDR3 DNA sequence: TGTGCCAGCTCCCGATGGCCGAACACTGAAGCTTTCTTT. It translates to CASSRWPNTEAFF.

The chain recombines TRBV29-1 with TRBJ2-1; D is undetermined. This CDR3 comprises 12 residues. V lost 3 bases and J 3 bases, leaving 6 bases between the germline ends. Looked up from germline, CDR1 is SQVTM and CDR2 is ANQGSEA. CDR3 bases: TGCAGCGTTGATAAGGGCTACAATGAGCAGTTCTTC. Protein: CSVDKGYNEQFF.

This clonotype was detected a few times. V gene TRBV28 combines with J gene TRBJ1-1; no clear D. The germline CDR1 and CDR2 sequences are MDHEN and SYDVKM. The CDR3 runs to 13 residues. V was shortened by 8 bases and J by 2 bases, with 12 bases between the two germline ends. The CDR3, as DNA: TGTGCCAGCGGGAAAGGGCACAACACTGAAGCTTTCTTT. Translated, it gives CASGKGHNTEAFF.

CDR3 protein: CASRRQGPWPQHF. In DNA form, the CDR3 reads TGTGCCAGCAGAAGACAGGGTCCTTGGCCCCAGCATTTT. The chain employs TRBV12-3 or TRBV12-4 and TRBJ1-5; 7 bases match TRBD1. This CDR3 region has 13 residues. V shed 6 bases, J shed 9 bases, and the junction held 8 bases outside the gene matches.

This clonotype was detected only a few times. CDR3 DNA: TGCAGTGCTAGTAGCGTCGCCGGAGGACTCACCCCCCCTGAGCAGTTCTTC. Encoded protein: CSASSVAGGLTPPEQFF. The rearrangement links TRBV20-1 to TRBJ2-1; weak D call: TRBD2 (5 bases). The CDR3 runs to 17 residues. Germline CDR1 DFQATT, CDR2 SNEGSKA (reference sequence). V dropped 3 bases and J dropped 9 bases, with 27 bases sitting between them.

This clonotype came up a few times. The rearrangement links TRBV19 to TRBJ1-5, with D possibly matching TRBD1 (6 bases). The CDR3 is 14 amino acids. With 9 bases removed from V and 3 bases from J, the gap between germline ends came to 15 bases. Germline V gives CDR1 LNHDA, CDR2 SQIVND (reference sequence). The CDR3 loop is CASDRQVTNQPQHF. The CDR3 bases are TGTGCCAGCGACCGACAGGTTACCAATCAGCCCCAGCATTTT.

The chain couples TRBV27 to TRBJ2-7, with 10 bases lining up with TRBD2. Per the germline V gene, CDR1 is MNHEY and CDR2 is SMNVEV (reference sequence). The ends lost 6 bases at V and 3 bases at J; junction bases unmatched: 5. CDR3 length: 14 amino acids. The DNA for the CDR3 is TGTGCCAGCAGAAGGACTAGCGGATTCTACGAGCAGTACTTC. This sequence encodes CASRRTSGFYEQYF.

The rearrangement uses TRBV6-2 or TRBV6-3 and TRBJ2-7; 8 positions match TRBD2. The junction had 10 bases not matched to a gene; V was cut back by 0 bases and J by 3 bases. Germline CDR1 reads MNHEY; CDR2 reads SVGEGT. CDR3 size: 17 residues. The CDR3: CASSYSGVAGRLYEQYF. The CDR3 DNA reads TGTGCCAGCAGTTACTCGGGGGTAGCGGGAAGACTCTACGAGCAGTACTTC.

The chain combines TRBV20-1 with TRBJ2-1, with D perhaps TRBD2 (6 bases). This CDR3 is built from 14 residues. Deletions cut 2 bases from V and 0 bases from J, with 8 bases between. Germline assignment: CDR1 DFQATT and CDR2 SNEGSKA (reference sequence). The CDR3 protein is CSARRRDSYNEQFF. The CDR3 DNA reads TGCAGTGCTAGAAGGCGGGACTCCTACAATGAGCAGTTCTTC.

By sample fraction, this clonotype is medium-sized. V usage is TRBV5-1 and J usage is TRBJ2-7; D unclear. Germline V lookup: CDR1 SGHRS, CDR2 YFSETQ. Trimming took off 2 bases at V and 0 bases at J, with 6 bases between the two ends. CDR3 size: 13 residues. The CDR3 loop is CASSFGSSYEQYF. CDR3 DNA sequence: TGCGCCAGCAGCTTCGGTAGCTCCTACGAGCAGTACTTC.

This clonotype was counted many times. This chain links TRBV29-1 with TRBJ1-3; TRBD1 matches at 8 bases. The CDR3 runs 14 residues. Germline CDR1 reads SQVTM; CDR2 reads ANQGSEA. Losses at the gene ends were 6 bases for V and 0 bases for J; bases not matched to a gene: 4. As DNA, the CDR3 is TGCAGCGTCGGACAGGGAGCCTCTGGAAACACCATATATTTT. Its translation: CSVGQGASGNTIYF.

The chain joins TRBV5-4 to TRBJ2-1; 13 bases line up with TRBD2. Trimming took 4 bases from V and 4 from J; bases not matched to a gene: 5. The CDR3 is 16 amino acids. Germline assignment: CDR1 SGHNT and CDR2 YYREEE (reference sequence). This CDR3 reads CASSPGTSGIYNEQFF. The CDR3, as DNA: TGTGCCAGCAGCCCGGGGACTAGCGGGATATACAATGAGCAGTTCTTC.

The CDR3 loop reads CASSRDGNSPLHF. The CDR3 DNA reads TGCGCCAGCAGCCGGGACGGGAATTCACCCCTCCACTTT. The J gene is TRBJ1-6, the V gene TRBV5-1; D is possibly TRBD1 (5 bases). V dropped 4 bases and J dropped 7 bases, with 9 bases sitting between them. This CDR3 is 13 amino acids long. Germline values: CDR1 SGHRS, CDR2 YFSETQ.